This T cell receptor (beta chain) was sequenced during a study of Ad26.COV2.S vaccination and SARS-CoV-2 variants. The germline gives CDR1 KGHDR, CDR2 SFDVKD. The CDR3 consists of 17 residues. Unmatched junction bases numbered 9, after V lost 4 bases and J lost 1 base. The data were produced by immunoSEQ multiplex PCR, yet TCRdb's version contains in-frame clones alone and is incomplete. This table holds about 480,000 clones, about 83% found once. The treatment denotes: around 19 received Ad26.COV2.S at low or high dose, single or two shots; roughly 5 received placebo; per-sample allocation not given. Sampling occurred on day 63 after the first vaccine or placebo injection. A Boston donor was an adult aged 18-55 years. An Ad26 vector was used to express Wuhan-strain SARS-CoV-2 spike as the vaccine.

The receptor comes from a person aged 18-65 years who received the Ad26.COV2.S COVID-19 vaccine or a placebo. The starting material was peripheral blood, obtained in a trial of Ad26.COV2.S vaccine versus placebo. This chain joins TRBV24-1 and TRBJ2-3; 8 nucleotides agree with TRBD1. As DNA, the CDR3 is TGTGCCACCAGTGACCCCGCAGGGGGCCTTGGCACAGATACGCAGTATTTT. Its protein is CATSDPAGGLGTDTQYF.